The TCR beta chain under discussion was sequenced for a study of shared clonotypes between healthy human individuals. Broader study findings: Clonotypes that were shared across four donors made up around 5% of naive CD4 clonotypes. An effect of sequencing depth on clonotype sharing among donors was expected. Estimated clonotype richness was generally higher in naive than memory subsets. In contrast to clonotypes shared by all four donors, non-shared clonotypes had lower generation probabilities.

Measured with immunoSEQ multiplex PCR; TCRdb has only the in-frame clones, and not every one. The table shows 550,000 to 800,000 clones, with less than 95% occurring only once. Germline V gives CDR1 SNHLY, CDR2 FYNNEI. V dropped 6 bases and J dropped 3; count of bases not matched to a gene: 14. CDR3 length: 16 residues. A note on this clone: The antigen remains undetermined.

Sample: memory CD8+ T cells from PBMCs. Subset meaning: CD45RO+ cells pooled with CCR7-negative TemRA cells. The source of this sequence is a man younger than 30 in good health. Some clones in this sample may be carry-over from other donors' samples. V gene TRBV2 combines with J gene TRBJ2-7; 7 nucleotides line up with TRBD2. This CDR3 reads CASSPPPSGNLYEQYF. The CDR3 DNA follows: TGTGCCAGCAGCCCCCCCCCGAGCGGGAACCTCTACGAGCAGTACTTC.